A single sample is the source of the 23 T cell receptor beta chains below, sequenced in a study of T cell responses to AZD1222 COVID-19 vaccine (dated by TCRdb to the early 2020s). The sample's time point label, decoded: about 28 days (+/-7) after the second vaccine dose. This sample's treatment or condition label indicates: meningococcal conjugate vaccine given as trial control. Library preparation used the immunoSEQ multiplex PCR assay. The source is immuneACCESS, and TCRdb retained only in-frame sequences with V and J called. Part of the clones is not carried over; for the studies checked, unresolved V genes explain less than half of this, and the remainder is unexplained. In this sample the table shows 110,000 or so clones, around 90% of which occur a single time. The ten largest clones capture under 4.5% of the sample. This sample comprised peripheral blood, obtained 28 days after the second dose of the MenACWY control vaccine. These receptor sequences come from an adult who received the MenACWY meningococcal vaccine as a control.

The chain combines TRBV9 with TRBJ2-3; no clear D gene. CDR3 size: 15 residues. Trimming stripped 3 bases from V and 3 bases from J, with 14 bases between. Germline V gives CDR1 SGDLS, CDR2 YYNGEE. The CDR3 DNA is TGTGCCAGCAGCGCGGCCTTCTCGACAACAGATACGCAGTATTTT. Translating it yields CASSAAFSTTDTQYF.

V is TRBV3-1 (or the pseudogene TRBV3-2) and J is TRBJ1-6; D may be TRBD1 (6 bases). Germline CDR1 LGHDT, CDR2 YNNKEL (reference sequence). The CDR3 loop spans 14 amino acids. V was shortened by 3 bases and J by 8 bases, with 11 bases between the two germline ends. The CDR3: CASSQDRPYSPLHF. The CDR3, as DNA: TGTGCCAGCAGCCAGGACAGACCCTATTCACCCCTCCACTTT.

In nucleotides, the CDR3 is TGTGCCAGCAGTTACGGAGGCCCAAGCTCCTACAATGAGCAGTTCTTC. Residues: CASSYGGPSSYNEQFF. The J gene is TRBJ2-1, the V gene TRBV6-5, with a tentative D call TRBD2 (5 bases). From germline, CDR1 is MNHEY and CDR2 SVGAGI. V was trimmed by 2 bases and J by 0 bases, leaving 11 bases between them. The CDR3 sequence is 16 residues long.

This chain connects TRBV23-1 to TRBJ2-5, with 9 bases that match TRBD2. TRBV23-1 is recorded as an ORF, its role being uncertain. J gave up 5 bases and V 7 bases, and 11 bases lay outside the gene matches. The CDR3 is 15 residues long. CDR3 protein: CASIWVAGARETQYF. CDR3 DNA sequence: TGCGCCAGCATTTGGGTAGCGGGAGCCCGTGAGACCCAGTACTTC.

The chain has TRBV5-1 and TRBJ2-2; D unclear. With 6 bases removed from V and 5 bases from J, the gap between germline ends came to 14 bases. Germline CDR1 SGHRS, CDR2 YFSETQ. The CDR3 sequence is 14 residues long. In DNA, the CDR3 is TGCGCCAGCAACCGAGCTGATAGGACCGGGGAGCTGTTTTTT. This encodes CASNRADRTGELFF.

V gene TRBV11-2 combines with J gene TRBJ2-1; 9 bases are a match to TRBD2. Trimming cost V 4 bases and J 1 base; bases outside gene matches: 5. This CDR3 is 16 amino acids long. Germline lookup yields CDR1 SGHAT and CDR2 FQNNGV. CDR3 sequence (DNA): TGTGCCAGCAGCTCCTCTAGCGGGAAATCCTACAATGAGCAGTTCTTC. The encoded protein is CASSSSSGKSYNEQFF. Filled out from reference TRBV11-2 and TRBJ2-1, the complete variable domain reads EAGVAQSPRYKIIEKRQSVAFWCNPISGHATLYWYQQILGQGPKLLIQFQNNGVVDDSQLPKDRFSAERLKGVDSTLKIQPAKLEDSAVYLCASSSSSGKSYNEQFFGPGTRLTVL.

The chain is built from TRBV6-5 and TRBJ2-2; possible D gene TRBD1, 6 bases. The CDR3 sequence is 15 residues long. V shed 7 bases and J shed 1 base, with 13 bases lying between them. Germline V gene data show CDR1 as MNHEY and CDR2 as SVGAGI. CDR3 residues: CASKAGTLNTGELFF. The CDR3 nucleotides read TGTGCCAGCAAAGCCGGGACACTGAACACCGGGGAGCTGTTTTTT.

This chain links TRBV7-9 with TRBJ2-3, with 8 bases lining up with TRBD2. The ends lost 1 base at V and 6 bases at J; junction bases unmatched: 6. Looked up from germline, CDR1 is SEHNR and CDR2 is FQNEAQ (reference sequence). The length of the CDR3 is 15 residues. The CDR3 DNA follows: TGTGCCAGCAGCTTAGGGGGACTAGTAATGGATACGCAGTATTTT. Translation gives CASSLGGLVMDTQYF.

V is TRBV6-5 and J is TRBJ2-7; a weak D match, TRBD2 (5 bases). The CDR3 loop spans 12 amino acids. Trimming took 4 bases from V and 7 from J, leaving 11 bases between them. CDR1 is MNHEY, CDR2 SVGAGI, per germline. The CDR3 sequence: CASSSQTGEQYF. CDR3 DNA sequence: TGTGCCAGCAGTTCCCAAACGGGGGAGCAGTACTTC.

A remark on this clone: The same CDR3 also results from other DNA sequences found in this sample. The genes are TRBV5-1 and TRBJ2-3; D uncertain. CDR3 length equals 14 residues. Germline V lookup: CDR1 SGHRS, CDR2 YFSETQ. V dropped 0 bases and J dropped 0 bases, with 5 bases sitting between them. CDR3: CASSLARSTDTQYF. CDR3 in DNA: TGCGCCAGCAGCTTGGCCAGAAGCACAGATACGCAGTATTTT.

This clone was seen a single time. J is TRBJ2-3 and V is TRBV5-5; D unresolved. Germline CDR1 and CDR2: SGHKS and YYEKEE (reference sequence). This CDR3 contains 12 residues. Trimming stripped 4 bases from V and 6 bases from J, with 9 bases between. The CDR3 is CASSTIQDTQYF. CDR3 coding DNA: TGTGCCAGCAGCACAATTCAGGATACGCAGTATTTT.

The rearrangement uses TRBV3-1 (or the pseudogene TRBV3-2) and TRBJ2-5, with 7 bases that match TRBD1. Germline trimming cut 4 bases from V and 5 bases from J; bases unmatched to any gene: 10. The germline gives CDR1 LGHDT, CDR2 YNNKEL (reference sequence). This CDR3 region has 15 residues. In DNA form, the CDR3 reads TGTGCCAGCAGCCCCTCCCCTGACAGGGTCGAGACCCAGTACTTC. Its translation is CASSPSPDRVETQYF.

The chain joins TRBV11-2 to TRBJ2-1; D is perhaps TRBD2 (6 bases). Trimming cost V 3 bases and J 15 bases, with 15 bases left between them. Germline loops: CDR1 SGHAT, CDR2 FQNNGV. The CDR3 totals 12 residues. The CDR3 region is CASSFISGVLFF. CDR3 bases: TGTGCCAGCAGCTTCATTTCGGGAGTTCTGTTCTTC. Based on the CDR3 plus reference TRBV11-2 and TRBJ2-1, the full variable domain is EAGVAQSPRYKIIEKRQSVAFWCNPISGHATLYWYQQILGQGPKLLIQFQNNGVVDDSQLPKDRFSAERLKGVDSTLKIQPAKLEDSAVYLCASSFISGVLFFGPGTRLTVL.

V gene TRBV29-1 combines with J gene TRBJ1-4; 7 bases are shared with TRBD1. V lost 7 bases and J lost 4; bases outside the gene matches: 9. This CDR3 comprises 14 residues. CDR1 and CDR2 (germline): SQVTM, ANQGSEA. DNA for the CDR3: TGCAGCGCAGAAACGGGACAGAGTAATGAAAAACTGTTTTTT. As protein: CSAETGQSNEKLFF.

This sequence joins TRBV7-9 and TRBJ2-7; D might be TRBD1 or TRBD2, each matching 6 bases. CDR1 and CDR2 from the germline V gene are SEHNR and FQNEAQ (reference sequence). The CDR3 length is 16 residues. Between the trimmed V and J ends, which lost 5 bases and 0 bases, there was a span of 17 bases. The CDR3 DNA reads as TGTGCCAGCAGCCCATCGGAGGGGGTAAGCTCCTACGAGCAGTACGTC. Its translation: CASSPSEGVSSYEQYV.

The chain has TRBV10-2 and TRBJ2-5, with 7 bases that match TRBD2. V shed 3 bases and J 5 bases; nucleotides not matched to a gene: 9. CDR3 length equals 15 residues. From germline, CDR1 is WSHSY and CDR2 SAAADI. The CDR3, as DNA: TGCGCCAGCAGTGATTGGGAGGGGCGTGGGGAGACCCAGTACTTC. This sequence encodes CASSDWEGRGETQYF.

This clone has a handful of counts. J is TRBJ2-3 and V is TRBV5-4; 10 bases align to TRBD2. The CDR3 is 16 residues long. V dropped 4 bases and J dropped 0; count of bases not matched to a gene: 5. Germline assignment: CDR1 SGHNT and CDR2 YYREEE (reference sequence). In DNA, the CDR3 is TGTGCCAGCAGCGCGGTACTAGCGGGGAGCACAGATACGCAGTATTTT. It specifies CASSAVLAGSTDTQYF.

The chain uses TRBV10-3 and TRBJ2-1, with 8 bases matching TRBD2. Trimming at V came to 2 bases and at J to 4 bases, leaving 10 bases not matched to a gene. The V gene's germline CDR1 is ENHRY and CDR2 SYGVKD. The CDR3 has 17 residues. The CDR3 is CAISEANPAGAYNEQFF. The CDR3, as DNA: TGTGCCATCAGTGAGGCTAACCCAGCGGGAGCATACAATGAGCAGTTCTTC.

The chain uses TRBV5-1 and TRBJ1-2; 7 bases map to TRBD1. V gave up 0 bases and J gave up 4 bases; unmatched junction bases: 3. This CDR3 is built from 14 residues. Germline loops: CDR1 SGHRS, CDR2 YFSETQ. CDR3 sequence (DNA): TGCGCCAGCAGCTTGGTGGACAGGTCCTATGGCTACACCTTC. Translation gives CASSLVDRSYGYTF.

The rearrangement uses TRBV7-8 and TRBJ2-1; possible D gene TRBD1, 6 bases. CDR3 size: 15 residues. V shed 5 bases and J shed 6 bases, with 17 bases lying between them. In germline, CDR1 is SGHVS, CDR2 FQNEAQ. The chain's CDR3 is CASSLQGSIGNEQFF. CDR3 coding DNA: TGTGCCAGCAGCCTACAGGGCTCGATTGGCAATGAGCAGTTCTTC.

This chain links TRBV2 with TRBJ1-1; D is unclear. The CDR3 runs to 17 residues. Per germline, CDR1 SNHLY and CDR2 FYNNEI. V gave up 1 base and J gave up 1 base, with 16 bases separating them. The CDR3 spells CASSEGVRLEKNTEAFF. DNA of the CDR3: TGTGCCAGCAGTGAAGGTGTTCGCTTAGAGAAGAACACTGAAGCTTTCTTT.

The rearrangement uses TRBV18 and TRBJ2-3, with D uncertain. The CDR3 is 11 amino acids. Germline-derived CDR1 and CDR2 are KGHSH and LQKENI. Trimming shortened V by 3 bases and J by 8 bases, and 6 bases separated the two germline ends. The CDR3 bases are TGTGCCAGCTCACCCACCGTTACGCAGTATTTT. Its translation is CASSPTVTQYF.

The chain carries TRBV7-3 and TRBJ2-1, with TRBD1 matching over 10 bases. This CDR3 comprises 15 residues. With 5 bases clipped from V and 4 bases from J, the junction kept 5 bases outside the gene matches. Germline values: CDR1 SGHTA, CDR2 FQGTGA. CDR3 coding DNA: TGTGCCAGCAGCCCCAGACAGGGGGCATACAATGAGCAGTTCTTC. This gives the protein CASSPRQGAYNEQFF.